These T cell receptor beta chains were read from a single sample in a study of blood T cell repertoires in COVID-19. Assay: immunoSEQ multiplex PCR; the TCRdb copy retains only in-frame clones and omits some. The table includes some 240,000 clones, around 80% detected once. Source material: peripheral blood. All receptors come from a woman in her 70s with acute or convalescent COVID-19. CDR3s include the opening cysteine and the closing phenylalanine or tryptophan. D genes are given only for firm matches. Clone size is given for some rows only: seen once, a few or many times, or a class if the clone is expanded.

CDR3 protein | CDR3 DNA | D gene | J gene | V gene | clone size
CASSPPGTVEAFF | TGTGCCAGCAGTCCACCTGGGACAGTTGAAGCTTTCTTT | TRBD1 | TRBJ1-1 | TRBV28 | NA
CASSGGKISTDTQYF | TGTGCCAGCAGCGGGGGGAAAATTAGCACAGATACGCAGTATTTT | TRBD2 | TRBJ2-3 | TRBV6-2/TRBV6-3 | NA
CASSVLVGPPGELFF | TGTGCCAGCAGCGTATTGGTTGGCCCCCCGGGGGAGCTGTTTTTT | NA | TRBJ2-2 | TRBV9 | NA
CAIRGQGTDTQYF | TGTGCCATCAGGGGACAGGGTACAGATACGCAGTATTTT | TRBD1 | TRBJ2-3 | TRBV10-3 | NA
CASSGAGNYGYTF | TGTGCCAGCAGCGGCGCAGGTAACTATGGCTACACCTTC | NA | TRBJ1-2 | TRBV11-2 | NA
CASSKLTGQGDTGELFF | TGTGCCAGCAGCAAACTTACGGGACAGGGTGACACCGGGGAGCTGTTTTTT | NA | TRBJ2-2 | TRBV21-1 | NA
CASTPLDGYTF | TGTGCCAGCACCCCTCTTGATGGCTACACCTTC | NA | TRBJ1-2 | TRBV6-5 | NA
CASSPRASGGLTDTQYF | TGTGCCAGCAGCCCTAGGGCTAGCGGGGGGCTTACAGATACGCAGTATTTT | TRBD2 | TRBJ2-3 | TRBV7-3 | NA
CASSLEGQDQPQHF | TGTGCCAGCAGCTTAGAGGGGCAAGATCAGCCCCAGCATTTT | NA | TRBJ1-5 | TRBV7-9 | NA
CASSLGAYNYGYTF | TGTGCCAGCAGCTTAGGGGCTTATAACTATGGCTACACCTTC | NA | TRBJ1-2 | TRBV7-2 | few
CASSDHYNRRVDSPLHF | TGTGCCAGCAGTGACCATTACAACAGGAGGGTTGATTCACCCCTCCACTTT | NA | TRBJ1-6 | TRBV6-4 | few
CATSGTGESEAFF | TGTGCCACCTCCGGGACAGGGGAATCTGAAGCTTTCTTT | TRBD1 | TRBJ1-1 | TRBV6-5 | NA
CASSPVGDEQYF | TGCGCCAGCAGCCCCGTCGGGGACGAGCAGTACTTC | NA | TRBJ2-7 | TRBV5-1 | NA
CASSSSGTSTDTQYF | TGCGCCAGCAGTTCATCCGGGACTAGCACAGATACGCAGTATTTT | NA | TRBJ2-3 | TRBV10-1 | NA
CASSLQGGSTDTQYF | TGTGCCAGCAGCTTACAGGGAGGGAGCACAGATACGCAGTATTTT | TRBD2 | TRBJ2-3 | TRBV7-3 | few
CAWTPGGAENQPQHF | TGTGCCTGGACACCCGGAGGGGCCGAAAATCAGCCCCAGCATTTT | NA | TRBJ1-5 | TRBV30 | NA
CASSLVGLAGGNEQFF | TGCGCCAGCAGCTTGGTAGGACTAGCGGGGGGCAATGAGCAGTTCTTC | TRBD2 | TRBJ2-1 | TRBV5-1 | NA
CASSPPTSGGVTDTQYF | TGTGCCAGCTCACCACCGACTAGCGGGGGGGTCACAGATACGCAGTATTTT | TRBD2 | TRBJ2-3 | TRBV18 | NA
CASSLGTGSRIEKLFF | TGTGCCAGCTCACTTGGGACAGGGAGTCGCATTGAAAAACTGTTTTTT | TRBD1 | TRBJ1-4 | TRBV18 | NA
CAISDRETQYF | TGTGCCATCAGTGACAGGGAGACCCAGTACTTC | NA | TRBJ2-5 | TRBV10-3 | NA
CASGERTQETQYF | TGTGCCAGCGGAGAGAGAACCCAAGAGACCCAGTACTTC | NA | TRBJ2-5 | TRBV18 | NA
CASSDLSLSTDTQYF | TGTGCCAGCAGTGATTTATCCCTGAGCACAGATACGCAGTATTTT | NA | TRBJ2-3 | TRBV25-1 | once
CATSRQVPGYTF | TGTGCCACCAGTCGACAGGTTCCTGGCTACACCTTC | NA | TRBJ1-2 | TRBV15 | NA
CASSLKTSGPYEQYF | TGTGCCAGCAGTTTAAAAACTAGCGGACCCTACGAGCAGTACTTC | TRBD2 | TRBJ2-7 | TRBV28 | NA
CASSLSQNQPQHF | TGTGCCAGCAGTTTATCGCAGAATCAGCCCCAGCATTTT | NA | TRBJ1-5 | TRBV27 | NA
CASSDNQWETQYF | TGTGCCAGCAGTGATAACCAGTGGGAGACCCAGTACTTC | NA | TRBJ2-5 | TRBV25-1 | once
CAAGRPKGETQYF | TGTGCGGCGGGACGCCCCAAAGGGGAGACCCAGTACTTC | NA | TRBJ2-5 | TRBV12-2 | NA
CASKVGAVSYTF | TGTGCCAGCAAGGTCGGAGCCGTCAGCTACACCTTC | NA | TRBJ1-2 | TRBV6-5 | NA
CASSLAPAGYGYTF | TGCGCCAGCAGCTTGGCGCCGGCAGGGTATGGCTACACCTTC | NA | TRBJ1-2 | TRBV5-1 | NA
CASTMRQGASEKLFF | TGTGCCAGCACTATGCGACAGGGGGCAAGTGAAAAACTGTTTTTT | TRBD1 | TRBJ1-4 | TRBV2 | NA
CAWRSVNEKLFF | TGTGCCTGGAGGAGTGTAAATGAAAAACTGTTTTTT | NA | TRBJ1-4 | TRBV30 | few
CASIPRGSSYEQYF | TGTGCCAGCATCCCCCGGGGGAGCTCCTACGAGCAGTACTTC | NA | TRBJ2-7 | TRBV6-2/TRBV6-3 | NA
CATSLGGQGYIQYF | TGTGCCACCAGCCTTGGGGGACAGGGGTACATTCAGTACTTC | TRBD1 | TRBJ2-4 | TRBV7-9 | NA
CASSFHSSGGEQYF | TGTGCCAGCAGCTTCCATTCGAGTGGGGGGGAGCAGTACTTC | NA | TRBJ2-7 | TRBV12-1 | NA
CASSLGPGRATEAFF | TGTGCCAGCAGCTTAGGTCCGGGGAGGGCCACTGAAGCTTTCTTT | NA | TRBJ1-1 | TRBV11-3 | NA
CASRVGGANTGELFF | TGTGCCAGCAGGGTCGGGGGGGCGAACACCGGGGAGCTGTTTTTT | TRBD2 | TRBJ2-2 | TRBV2 | NA
CASSITGGGAKNIQYF | TGTGCCAGTAGTATAACTGGCGGGGGGGCCAAAAACATTCAGTACTTC | TRBD2 | TRBJ2-4 | TRBV19 | few
CASSKAGSGKPSYEQYF | TGTGCCAGCAGCAAAGCGGGTAGCGGGAAACCCTCCTACGAGCAGTACTTC | NA | TRBJ2-7 | TRBV21-1 | NA
CSASIVGVSSYEQYF | TGCAGTGCTAGTATTGTCGGGGTTAGCTCCTACGAGCAGTACTTC | NA | TRBJ2-7 | TRBV20-1 | NA
CASSTSGGSETQYF | TGCGCCAGCAGCACTAGCGGGGGATCGGAGACCCAGTACTTC | TRBD2 | TRBJ2-5 | TRBV5-1 | NA
CASSGTSGNEQFF | TGTGCCAGCAGTGGGACTAGCGGCAATGAGCAGTTCTTC | TRBD2 | TRBJ2-1 | TRBV2 | NA
CAWGLRGLDSPLHF | TGTGCCTGGGGCTTAAGGGGACTAGATTCACCCCTCCACTTT | NA | TRBJ1-6 | TRBV30 | few
CATSSPDRPDTQYF | TGTGCCACCAGCAGCCCGGACAGGCCAGATACGCAGTATTTT | TRBD1 | TRBJ2-3 | TRBV15 | NA
CASSSDNTYEQYF | TGCGCCAGCAGCTCTGACAACACCTACGAGCAGTACTTC | NA | TRBJ2-7 | TRBV5-1 | NA
CSVGDNPNEQFF | TGCAGCGTCGGGGACAATCCTAATGAGCAGTTCTTC | NA | TRBJ2-1 | TRBV29-1 | NA
CAWNRVGTGPEAFF | TGTGCCTGGAACCGAGTCGGGACAGGGCCTGAAGCTTTCTTT | TRBD1 | TRBJ1-1 | TRBV30 | NA
CASSRGSGVAVSNEQYF | TGTGCCAGCAGCCGGGGGTCGGGGGTGGCGGTCTCAAACGAGCAGTACTTC | NA | TRBJ2-7 | TRBV5-6 | once
CASSIAELGEKKLFF | TGTGCCAGTAGTATAGCTGAGCTTGGAGAGAAAAAACTGTTTTTT | NA | TRBJ1-4 | TRBV19 | NA
CASSFSLDPIHEQFF | TGTGCCAGCAGTTTCTCCCTAGACCCAATTCATGAGCAGTTCTTC | NA | TRBJ2-1 | TRBV6-2/TRBV6-3 | NA
CASSEVSSARRQETQYF | TGTGCCAGCAGTGAAGTGTCTAGCGCGAGGAGGCAAGAGACCCAGTACTTC | NA | TRBJ2-5 | TRBV6-1 | NA
CASSAIAGAFYEQYF | TGTGCCAGCAGCGCGATAGCGGGGGCCTTCTACGAGCAGTACTTC | TRBD2 | TRBJ2-7 | TRBV7-6 | NA
CATSRVSPTVMNTEAFF | TGTGCCACCAGCAGAGTAAGCCCGACAGTGATGAACACTGAAGCTTTCTTT | NA | TRBJ1-1 | TRBV15 | NA